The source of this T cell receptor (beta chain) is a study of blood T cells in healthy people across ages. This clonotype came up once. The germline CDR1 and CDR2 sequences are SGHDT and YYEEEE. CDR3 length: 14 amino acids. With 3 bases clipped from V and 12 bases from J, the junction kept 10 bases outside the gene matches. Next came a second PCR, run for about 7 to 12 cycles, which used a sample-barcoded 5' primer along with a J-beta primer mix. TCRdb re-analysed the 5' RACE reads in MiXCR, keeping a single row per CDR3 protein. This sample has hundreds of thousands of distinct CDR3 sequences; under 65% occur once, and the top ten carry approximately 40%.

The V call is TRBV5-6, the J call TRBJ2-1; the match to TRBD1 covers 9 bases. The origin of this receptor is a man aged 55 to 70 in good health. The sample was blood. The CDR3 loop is CASSSRTGVFAQFF. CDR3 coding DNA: TGTGCCAGCAGCTCGAGGACAGGGGTTTTTGCGCAGTTCTTC.